These T cell receptor beta chains were read from a single sample in a study of shared clonotypes between healthy human individuals. Clones were sequenced by immunoSEQ multiplex PCR, and TCRdb holds only the in-frame ones, with some missing. Of millions of clones in the sample, over 85% were seen once. Sequenced material: naive CD4+ T cells sorted from blood. The receptors originated from a man between 18 and 29 years old in good health. The CDR3 runs from the conserved cysteine through the conserved F or W. A D gene is named only where the DNA matches it firmly. Only some rows state a clone size, as once, few, many or a class for expanded clones.

clone_size: NA
d_call: NA
v_call: TRBV9
j_call: TRBJ1-1
cdr3_nt: TGTGCCAGCAGCGTAGGGGCCGGGACGGAAGCTTTCTTT
cdr3_aa: CASSVGAGTEAFF

clone_size: NA
d_call: NA
v_call: TRBV11-2
j_call: TRBJ2-1
cdr3_nt: TGTGCCAGCAGCCCCCAGGGGGGGACCGGGGGGGCCAGCTACAATGAGCAGTTCTTC
cdr3_aa: CASSPQGGTGGASYNEQFF

clone_size: few
d_call: TRBD1
v_call: TRBV7-9
j_call: TRBJ1-1
cdr3_nt: TGTGCCAGCAGCCAGGACAGGGGAGACACTGAAGCTTTCTTT
cdr3_aa: CASSQDRGDTEAFF

clone_size: NA
d_call: TRBD1
v_call: TRBV2
j_call: TRBJ1-6
cdr3_nt: TGTGCCAGCCTCCCCGGGACAGGGGGCGGTAATTCACCCCTCCACTTT
cdr3_aa: CASLPGTGGGNSPLHF

clone_size: NA
d_call: NA
v_call: TRBV30
j_call: TRBJ2-7
cdr3_nt: TGTGCCTGGAGTGTGGTCCCCTACGAGCAGTACTTC
cdr3_aa: CAWSVVPYEQYF

clone_size: once
d_call: TRBD1
v_call: TRBV18
j_call: TRBJ2-7
cdr3_nt: TGTGCCAGCTCCCCGGGACAGGTTTCCTACGAGCAGTACTTC
cdr3_aa: CASSPGQVSYEQYF

clone_size: NA
d_call: TRBD1
v_call: TRBV10-2
j_call: TRBJ1-3
cdr3_nt: TGCGCCAGCAGGACAGGGGACGGAAACACCATATATTTT
cdr3_aa: CASRTGDGNTIYF

clone_size: NA
d_call: NA
v_call: TRBV5-1
j_call: TRBJ2-6
cdr3_nt: TGCGCCAGCAGCTTACCGGGTAGCTCTGGGGCCAACGTCCTGACTTTC
cdr3_aa: CASSLPGSSGANVLTF

clone_size: NA
d_call: TRBD2
v_call: TRBV27
j_call: TRBJ2-1
cdr3_nt: TGTGCCAGCAAGGCGGCGACTAGCGGGAGAGTTAGCTACAATGAGCAGTTCTTC
cdr3_aa: CASKAATSGRVSYNEQFF

clone_size: NA
d_call: NA
v_call: TRBV19
j_call: TRBJ2-5
cdr3_nt: TGTGCCAGTAGTGCGGGGACGGAGACCCAGTACTTC
cdr3_aa: CASSAGTETQYF

clone_size: NA
d_call: TRBD2
v_call: TRBV7-2
j_call: TRBJ2-5
cdr3_nt: TGTGCCAGCAGCCAACTAGCGGGAGTTTTTAGTCGGGCCCAGTACTTC
cdr3_aa: CASSQLAGVFSRAQYF

clone_size: few
d_call: TRBD1
v_call: TRBV4-2
j_call: TRBJ1-5
cdr3_nt: TGTGCCAGCAGCCAAGGGGACAGGGAAGGAGGGCCCCAGCATTTT
cdr3_aa: CASSQGDREGGPQHF

clone_size: NA
d_call: NA
v_call: TRBV4-3
j_call: TRBJ2-5
cdr3_nt: TGCGCCAGCAGCCAGAGGCCGCTCAGGGGTGGAGAGACCCAGTACTTC
cdr3_aa: CASSQRPLRGGETQYF

clone_size: NA
d_call: TRBD1
v_call: TRBV19
j_call: TRBJ1-6
cdr3_nt: TGTGCCAGTAGTATAAACCGGGACAGGGCTTCACCCCTCCACTTT
cdr3_aa: CASSINRDRASPLHF

clone_size: NA
d_call: TRBD1
v_call: TRBV18
j_call: TRBJ2-7
cdr3_nt: TGTGCCAGCTCACCACTCCCATCAGGGGGTTTCTACGAGCAGTACTTC
cdr3_aa: CASSPLPSGGFYEQYF

clone_size: NA
d_call: NA
v_call: TRBV30
j_call: TRBJ2-5
cdr3_nt: TGTGCCTGGAGTCAGTACCAAGAGACCCAGTACTTC
cdr3_aa: CAWSQYQETQYF

clone_size: NA
d_call: NA
v_call: TRBV5-6
j_call: TRBJ2-7
cdr3_nt: TGTGCCAGCAGTTGGGCGGTGACGGAGCAATCCTACGAGCAGTACTTC
cdr3_aa: CASSWAVTEQSYEQYF

clone_size: once
d_call: NA
v_call: TRBV6-5
j_call: TRBJ1-2
cdr3_nt: TGTGCCAGCAGTTACTGGGGGGGACGGGGGGACTATGGCTACACCTTC
cdr3_aa: CASSYWGGRGDYGYTF

clone_size: NA
d_call: NA
v_call: TRBV5-1
j_call: TRBJ2-6
cdr3_nt: TGCGCCAGCCTTCCCGGAGTAGGACCGTCTGGGGCCAACGTCCTGACTTTC
cdr3_aa: CASLPGVGPSGANVLTF

clone_size: NA
d_call: TRBD2
v_call: TRBV6-1
j_call: TRBJ2-3
cdr3_nt: TGTGCCAGCAGTCAGACTAGCGGGGGACCTTATACGCAGTATTTT
cdr3_aa: CASSQTSGGPYTQYF

clone_size: NA
d_call: TRBD2
v_call: TRBV7-8
j_call: TRBJ2-1
cdr3_nt: TGTGCCAGCAGCAATAGTGGACTAGGCTACAATGAGCAGTTCTTC
cdr3_aa: CASSNSGLGYNEQFF

clone_size: NA
d_call: TRBD2
v_call: TRBV25-1
j_call: TRBJ2-2
cdr3_nt: TGTGCCAGCAGTGAATGGGGAGCGGGAGAGGCCGGGGAGCTGTTTTTT
cdr3_aa: CASSEWGAGEAGELFF

clone_size: NA
d_call: NA
v_call: TRBV10-3
j_call: TRBJ2-1
cdr3_nt: TGTGCCATCAGTGAGCCCTCAGCGGGCCTGGAGCAGTTCTTC
cdr3_aa: CAISEPSAGLEQFF

clone_size: NA
d_call: NA
v_call: TRBV28
j_call: TRBJ1-2
cdr3_nt: TGTGCCAGCAGTCCCGTTTGGGGGAACTATGGCTACACCTTC
cdr3_aa: CASSPVWGNYGYTF

clone_size: NA
d_call: NA
v_call: TRBV4-1
j_call: TRBJ2-1
cdr3_nt: TGCGCCAGCAGCCAAGCAGGGGCGCGCCACAATGAGCAGTTCTTC
cdr3_aa: CASSQAGARHNEQFF

clone_size: few
d_call: TRBD1
v_call: TRBV30
j_call: TRBJ1-1
cdr3_nt: TGTGCCTGGACTTTGGACAGGGACACTGAAGCTTTCTTT
cdr3_aa: CAWTLDRDTEAFF

clone_size: NA
d_call: NA
v_call: TRBV15
j_call: TRBJ2-7
cdr3_nt: TGTGCCACCAGCAGATCGGCCACATCCTACGAGCAGTACTTC
cdr3_aa: CATSRSATSYEQYF

clone_size: NA
d_call: NA
v_call: TRBV5-1
j_call: TRBJ2-1
cdr3_nt: TGCGCCAGCAGTTTAGGTACCACTGAGCAGTTCTTC
cdr3_aa: CASSLGTTEQFF

clone_size: NA
d_call: NA
v_call: TRBV20-1
j_call: TRBJ2-7
cdr3_nt: TGCAGTGCTACGGACCGTTTTCTGCAGTACTTC
cdr3_aa: CSATDRFLQYF

clone_size: NA
d_call: NA
v_call: TRBV2
j_call: TRBJ2-2
cdr3_nt: TGTGCCAGCAGTGGTTACACGTCCACCGGGGAGCTGTTTTTT
cdr3_aa: CASSGYTSTGELFF

clone_size: NA
d_call: TRBD1
v_call: TRBV19
j_call: TRBJ1-5
cdr3_nt: TGTGCCAGTAGGCGACCGGGACAGGGAGGTTTGAATCAGCCCCAGCATTTT
cdr3_aa: CASRRPGQGGLNQPQHF

clone_size: NA
d_call: TRBD1
v_call: TRBV7-9
j_call: TRBJ1-6
cdr3_nt: TGTGCCAGCAGTATTAGGACAGGGTCTGGGGATTCACCCCTCCACTTT
cdr3_aa: CASSIRTGSGDSPLHF

clone_size: NA
d_call: NA
v_call: TRBV30
j_call: TRBJ1-2
cdr3_nt: TGTGCCTGGAGTATAGGCCAGGGTGCGGGTCGAGACACCTTC
cdr3_aa: CAWSIGQGAGRDTF

clone_size: NA
d_call: TRBD2
v_call: TRBV14
j_call: TRBJ2-3
cdr3_nt: TGTGCCAGCAGCCACCGACTAGCGGGAGCTAGAACCACGGATACGCAGTATTTT
cdr3_aa: CASSHRLAGARTTDTQYF

clone_size: NA
d_call: NA
v_call: TRBV9
j_call: TRBJ1-5
cdr3_nt: TGTGCCAGCAGCGTAGCTGGGGGGGCTGGTCAGCCCCAGCATTTT
cdr3_aa: CASSVAGGAGQPQHF

clone_size: NA
d_call: TRBD2
v_call: TRBV27
j_call: TRBJ2-5
cdr3_nt: TGTGCCAGCAGTCCCGGACTAGCGGGGTGGGGTAGAGAGACCCAGTACTTC
cdr3_aa: CASSPGLAGWGRETQYF

clone_size: NA
d_call: TRBD2
v_call: TRBV5-1
j_call: TRBJ2-3
cdr3_nt: TGCGCCAGCAGCTTGTCTACTAGCGGCTTCACAGATACGCAGTATTTT
cdr3_aa: CASSLSTSGFTDTQYF

clone_size: NA
d_call: TRBD2
v_call: TRBV6-6
j_call: TRBJ2-3
cdr3_nt: TGTGCCAGCAGTTCACGGGGGGACGATACGCAGTATTTT
cdr3_aa: CASSSRGDDTQYF

clone_size: NA
d_call: NA
v_call: TRBV30
j_call: TRBJ1-4
cdr3_nt: TGTGCCTGGAACAGGCTGTCCAATGAAAAACTGGTTTTT
cdr3_aa: CAWNRLSNEKLVF

clone_size: NA
d_call: TRBD1
v_call: TRBV9
j_call: TRBJ2-4
cdr3_nt: TGTGCCAGCAGCGAGAGGGACAGGAGGGACATTCAGTACTTC
cdr3_aa: CASSERDRRDIQYF

clone_size: NA
d_call: TRBD1
v_call: TRBV25-1
j_call: TRBJ1-4
cdr3_nt: TGTGCCAGCAGTGGCAGGGGGGGGAATGAAAAACTGTTTTTT
cdr3_aa: CASSGRGGNEKLFF

clone_size: NA
d_call: NA
v_call: TRBV7-9
j_call: TRBJ2-7
cdr3_nt: TGTGCCAGCAGCCCCGTTCAGGGAACAACCTACGAGCAGTACTTC
cdr3_aa: CASSPVQGTTYEQYF

clone_size: NA
d_call: NA
v_call: TRBV7-2
j_call: TRBJ2-7
cdr3_nt: TGTGCCAGCAGCTTAGGTGCCAGGAAGAGGCGCGACGAGCAGTACTTC
cdr3_aa: CASSLGARKRRDEQYF

clone_size: NA
d_call: TRBD1
v_call: TRBV7-9
j_call: TRBJ2-5
cdr3_nt: TGTGCCAGCAGGTTGGGACCGGGACAGCAAGAGACCCAGTACTTC
cdr3_aa: CASRLGPGQQETQYF

clone_size: NA
d_call: NA
v_call: TRBV29-1
j_call: TRBJ1-4
cdr3_nt: TGCAGCGTTCGTGCAACTAATGAAAAACTGTTTTTT
cdr3_aa: CSVRATNEKLFF

clone_size: NA
d_call: NA
v_call: TRBV5-1
j_call: TRBJ2-5
cdr3_nt: TGCGCCAGCAGCCTAGGAATTCGAGAGACCCAGTACTTC
cdr3_aa: CASSLGIRETQYF

clone_size: NA
d_call: NA
v_call: TRBV5-4
j_call: TRBJ2-3
cdr3_nt: TGTGCCAGCAGCTTGTTTGTCGGCGATACGCAGTATTTT
cdr3_aa: CASSLFVGDTQYF

clone_size: NA
d_call: NA
v_call: TRBV6-5
j_call: TRBJ1-1
cdr3_nt: TGTGCCAGCAGTTATGCAGGGGTGGGCACTGAAGCTTTCTTT
cdr3_aa: CASSYAGVGTEAFF

clone_size: NA
d_call: NA
v_call: TRBV9
j_call: TRBJ1-6
cdr3_nt: TGTGCCAGCAGCGGAGGGACGTCCAGCTCACCCCTCCACTTT
cdr3_aa: CASSGGTSSSPLHF

clone_size: NA
d_call: NA
v_call: TRBV30
j_call: TRBJ2-7
cdr3_nt: TGTGCCTGGAGTGTATCCCGGCAGAACAGGCAGTACTTC
cdr3_aa: CAWSVSRQNRQYF

clone_size: NA
d_call: TRBD1
v_call: TRBV6-1
j_call: TRBJ1-1
cdr3_nt: TGTGCCAGCAGTGTAGACAGGGGGCGAGCTTTCTTT
cdr3_aa: CASSVDRGRAFF

clone_size: NA
d_call: NA
v_call: TRBV11-2
j_call: TRBJ2-3
cdr3_nt: TGTGCCAGCGCCAAAGGGCCTGATCCTCTCACAGATACGCAGTATTTT
cdr3_aa: CASAKGPDPLTDTQYF

clone_size: NA
d_call: NA
v_call: TRBV11-2
j_call: TRBJ1-1
cdr3_nt: TGTGCCAGCAGCTTAGAGTTAGTCTCCACTGAAGCTTTCTTT
cdr3_aa: CASSLELVSTEAFF

clone_size: NA
d_call: TRBD1
v_call: TRBV6-4
j_call: TRBJ2-3
cdr3_nt: TGTGCCAGCCCATTATGGGGGACAGGTTCATCAGATACGCAGTATTTT
cdr3_aa: CASPLWGTGSSDTQYF